This T cell receptor beta chain appears in the sequencing data of a study of cytomegalovirus exposure and HLA in healthy donors. Study details: Earlier work reported 100 million or so unique TCR beta sequences from some 180 million T cells.

CDR1 is MNHNS and CDR2 is SASEGT in the germline V gene. The CDR3 contains 13 residues. Deletions cut 9 bases from V and 4 bases from J, with 13 bases between. This clone was seen at least ten times. Its target is unknown. Use of 60 Vbeta and 13 Jbeta primers characterized the PCR. Repertoires were generated with immunoSEQ multiplex PCR, while TCRdb's copy carries only in-frame clones and drops some. There are about 140,000 clones in the sample; around 73% occur only once, and over 1% lies in the top ten. Points from the study as a whole: Earlier findings revealed that most TCR beta V segments proved productive either about 87% or about 30% of the time.

The clonotype comes from a woman in her thirties or forties in good health and CMV-seronegative. Sequenced input: PBMCs. The chain employs TRBV6-1 and TRBJ1-5; D perhaps matches TRBD1 (5 bases). CDR3 nucleotide sequence: TGTGCCAGTACACGACAGTATAATCAGCCCCAGCATTTT. This gives the protein CASTRQYNQPQHF.